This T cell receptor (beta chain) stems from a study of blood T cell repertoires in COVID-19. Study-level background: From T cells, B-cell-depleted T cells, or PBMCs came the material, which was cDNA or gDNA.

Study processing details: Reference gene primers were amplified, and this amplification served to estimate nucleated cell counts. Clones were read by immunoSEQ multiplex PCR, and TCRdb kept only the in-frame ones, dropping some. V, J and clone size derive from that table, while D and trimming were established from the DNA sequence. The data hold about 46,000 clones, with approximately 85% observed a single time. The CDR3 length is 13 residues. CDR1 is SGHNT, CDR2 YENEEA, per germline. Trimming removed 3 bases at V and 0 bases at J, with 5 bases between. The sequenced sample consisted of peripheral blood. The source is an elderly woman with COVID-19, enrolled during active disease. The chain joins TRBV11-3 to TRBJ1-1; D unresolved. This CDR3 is CASSFQMNTEAFF. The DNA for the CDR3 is TGTGCCAGCAGCTTCCAGATGAACACTGAAGCTTTCTTT.